The present entry profiles one T cell receptor beta chain with its context. Clones were read by immunoSEQ multiplex PCR, and TCRdb kept only the in-frame ones, dropping some. Seen here are approximately 300,000 clones, 90% observed once, and the top ten hold roughly 7.3%. The CDR3 runs to 13 residues. Trimming pared 0 bases from V and 8 bases from J, leaving 10 bases between. Germline CDR1 MNHEY, CDR2 SVGAGI. These data belong to a study of blood T cell repertoires in COVID-19. As for the study in general: The United States, Italy and Spain supplied acute and convalescent COVID-19 samples. The cDNA or gDNA used as material had been derived from T cells, B-cell-depleted T cells, or PBMCs.

Patients of the Seattle cohort, enrolled during active infection, were followed longitudinally. The chain recombines TRBV6-5 with TRBJ1-2; D is ambiguous. The source is a woman under 40 with COVID-19, enrolled during active disease. The specimen was peripheral blood. CDR3 bases: TGTGCCAGCAGTTACTCTACGGAGTCGGGCTACACCTTC. Protein sequence: CASSYSTESGYTF.